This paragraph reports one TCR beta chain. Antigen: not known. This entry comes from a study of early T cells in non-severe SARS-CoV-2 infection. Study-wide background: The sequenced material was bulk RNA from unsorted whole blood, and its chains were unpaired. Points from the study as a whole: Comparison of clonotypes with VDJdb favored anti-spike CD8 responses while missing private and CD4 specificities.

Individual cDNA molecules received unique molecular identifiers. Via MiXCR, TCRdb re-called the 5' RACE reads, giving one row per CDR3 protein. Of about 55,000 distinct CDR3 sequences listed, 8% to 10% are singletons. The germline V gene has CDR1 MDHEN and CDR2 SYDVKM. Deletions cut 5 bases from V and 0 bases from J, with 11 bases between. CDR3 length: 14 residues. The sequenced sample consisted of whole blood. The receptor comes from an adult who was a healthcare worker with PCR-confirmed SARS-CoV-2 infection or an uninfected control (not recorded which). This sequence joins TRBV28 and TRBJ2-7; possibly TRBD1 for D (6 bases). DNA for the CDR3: TGTGCCAGCAGTCCGGGACAAAACTCCTACGAGCAGTACTTC. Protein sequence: CASSPGQNSYEQYF. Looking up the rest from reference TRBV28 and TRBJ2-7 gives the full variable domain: DVKVTQSSRYLVKRTGEKVFLECVQDMDHENMFWYRQDPGLGLRLIYFSYDVKMKEKGDIPEGYSVSREKKERFSLILESASTNQTSMYLCASSPGQNSYEQYFGPGTRLTVT.